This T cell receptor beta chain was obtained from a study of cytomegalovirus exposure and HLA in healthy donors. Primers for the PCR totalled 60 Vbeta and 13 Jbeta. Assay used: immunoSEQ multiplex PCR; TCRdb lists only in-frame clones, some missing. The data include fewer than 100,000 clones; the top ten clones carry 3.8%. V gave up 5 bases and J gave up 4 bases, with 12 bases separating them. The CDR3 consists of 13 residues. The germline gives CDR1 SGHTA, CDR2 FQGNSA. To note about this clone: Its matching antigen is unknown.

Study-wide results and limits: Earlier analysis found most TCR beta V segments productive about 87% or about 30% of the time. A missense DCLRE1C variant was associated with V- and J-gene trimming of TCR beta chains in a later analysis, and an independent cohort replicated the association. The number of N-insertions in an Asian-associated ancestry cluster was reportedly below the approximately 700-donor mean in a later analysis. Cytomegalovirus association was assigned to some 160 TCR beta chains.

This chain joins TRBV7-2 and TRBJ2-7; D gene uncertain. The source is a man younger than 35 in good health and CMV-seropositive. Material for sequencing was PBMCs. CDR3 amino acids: CASSQWAQYEQYF. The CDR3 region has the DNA TGTGCCAGCAGCCAATGGGCCCAGTACGAGCAGTACTTC.